The 18 T cell receptor beta chains below all came from one sample that was sequenced in a study of neurological immune-mediated disorders. One entry per CDR3 protein results from TCRdb running MiXCR on the 5' RACE reads. The data show about 79,000 distinct CDR3 sequences, with approximately 14% seen just once and roughly 6.8% held by the top ten. Sequencing was performed on PBMCs. The origin of the receptors is a woman aged 45-60 years in good health.

This clonotype was counted ten times or more. The J gene is TRBJ2-2, the V gene TRBV5-1; the match to TRBD1 covers 7 bases. The CDR3 consists of 14 residues. The V and J ends lost 7 bases and 3 bases, in that order; junction bases with no gene match: 6. Germline loops: CDR1 SGHRS, CDR2 YFSETQ. For the CDR3, the DNA is TGCGCCAGCGGACCGGGACAGCACACCGGGGAGCTGTTTTTT. Residues: CASGPGQHTGELFF.

This clonotype was recorded at least ten times. The genes are TRBV29-1 and TRBJ2-7, with TRBD2 matching 11 bases. In germline, CDR1 is SQVTM, CDR2 ANQGSEA. The CDR3 runs 13 residues. The ends lost 3 bases at V and 4 bases at J; junction bases unmatched: 2. CDR3 sequence reads: CSVDLAGGYEQYF. In nucleotides, the CDR3 is TGCAGCGTTGACCTAGCGGGAGGATACGAGCAGTACTTC.

This clonotype was recorded at least ten times. The genes are TRBV5-1 and TRBJ1-1; a weak D match, TRBD1 (5 bases). V gave up 0 bases and J gave up 1 base, with 7 bases separating them. Germline V lookup: CDR1 SGHRS, CDR2 YFSETQ. The CDR3 loop spans 14 amino acids. The CDR3 region is CASSLGQTNTEAFF. The CDR3 nucleotides read TGCGCCAGCAGCTTGGGACAGACGAACACTGAAGCTTTCTTT.

This clonotype was observed at least ten times. J is TRBJ2-7 and V is TRBV5-1; D gene uncertain. CDR1 is SGHRS and CDR2 is YFSETQ in the germline V gene. V was trimmed by 4 bases and J by 0 bases, leaving 11 bases between them. This CDR3 has 14 residues. The CDR3 loop is CASSPTTPSYEQYF. The CDR3 DNA reads TGCGCCAGCAGCCCCACAACCCCCTCCTACGAGCAGTACTTC.

This clonotype has ten or more counts. The chain is built from TRBV28 and TRBJ2-7; no clear D gene. Trimming cost V 3 bases and J 0 bases, with 6 bases left between them. This CDR3 contains 13 residues. Germline V gene data show CDR1 as MDHEN and CDR2 as SYDVKM. The CDR3 region is CASSFPDSYEQYF. CDR3 nucleotides: TGTGCCAGCAGTTTTCCCGACTCCTACGAGCAGTACTTC.

The sample holds many counts of this clonotype. The chain employs TRBV2 and TRBJ1-3, with D unresolved. CDR3 length: 12 amino acids. Germline V gives CDR1 SNHLY, CDR2 FYNNEI. V lost 8 bases and J lost 4, with 9 bases in between. This CDR3 is CASGPTGNTIYF. The CDR3 coding sequence is TGTGCCAGCGGCCCGACCGGAAACACCATATATTTT.

This clonotype occurred many times. The chain recombines TRBV20-1 with TRBJ2-5, with TRBD2 matching over 8 bases. Germline lookup yields CDR1 DFQATT and CDR2 SNEGSKA (reference sequence). The junction had 8 bases not matched to a gene; V was cut back by 2 bases and J by 6 bases. The CDR3 spans 14 residues. As DNA, the CDR3 is TGCAGTGCTAGACTAGCGGGTGCCCCCAAGACCCAGTACTTC. Translation gives CSARLAGAPKTQYF.

The chain combines TRBV11-2 with TRBJ2-5; TRBD2 aligns across 8 bases. The V gene end was trimmed by 6 bases and the J gene end by 2 bases; junction bases not matched to a gene: 17. Germline CDR1 SGHAT, CDR2 FQNNGV. There are 18 residues in the CDR3. The CDR3 loop reads CASSPGGFQRGSQETQYF. The CDR3 DNA reads TGTGCCAGCAGTCCAGGAGGATTCCAGCGGGGGTCACAAGAGACCCAGTACTTC.

This clonotype was observed many times. V and J are TRBV6-4 and TRBJ2-1, with 11 bases lining up with TRBD1. V was clipped by 6 bases and J by 4 bases; unmatched bases: 2. Germline CDR1 MRHNA, CDR2 SNTAGT. This CDR3 comprises 14 residues. CDR3 loop: CASSRDRGYNEQFF. For the CDR3, the DNA is TGTGCCAGCAGCCGGGACAGGGGGTACAATGAGCAGTTCTTC.

This clonotype was recorded many times. The rearrangement links TRBV2 to TRBJ1-5, with D possibly matching TRBD1 (6 bases). Trimming took off 8 bases at V and 7 bases at J, with 18 bases between the two ends. From germline, CDR1 is SNHLY and CDR2 FYNNEI. This CDR3 region has 14 residues. CDR3: CASVSMTGGQPQHF. CDR3 bases: TGTGCCAGCGTTAGCATGACAGGAGGGCAGCCCCAGCATTTT.

The chain combines TRBV20-1 with TRBJ1-3, with 10 bases identical to TRBD1. The germline gives CDR1 DFQATT, CDR2 SNEGSKA (reference sequence). The V and J ends lost 3 bases and 7 bases, in that order; junction bases with no gene match: 6. This CDR3 contains 14 residues. The CDR3 coding sequence is TGCAGTGCTAGGAGGAAGGACAGGGGGAACACCATATATTTT. Its protein is CSARRKDRGNTIYF.

This clonotype was seen many times. The genes are TRBV3-1 and TRBJ1-5; 7 bases fit TRBD1. Germline V gene sequence: CDR1 LGHDT, CDR2 YNNKEL (reference sequence). This CDR3 spans 14 amino acids. With V trimmed by 2 bases and J by 6 bases, 4 bases remained unmatched. The CDR3 loop is CASSQKTGSQPQHF. Written as DNA, the CDR3 is TGTGCCAGCAGCCAAAAGACAGGGTCTCAGCCCCAGCATTTT.

This clonotype was detected many times. This rearrangement joins TRBV2 to TRBJ2-2; D unclear. Germline V gene lookup returns CDR1 SNHLY and CDR2 FYNNEI. The CDR3 has 13 residues. Trimming stripped 8 bases from V and 7 bases from J, with 14 bases between. The CDR3 spells CASGLNGVGELFF. CDR3 nucleotides: TGTGCCAGCGGGCTCAATGGGGTCGGGGAGCTGTTTTTT.

This clonotype occurred a few times. The chain joins TRBV7-9 to TRBJ2-3, with D possibly being TRBD2 (7 bases). This CDR3 contains 15 residues. V lost 8 bases to trimming and J lost 2 bases, with 17 bases between them. Germline values: CDR1 SEHNR, CDR2 FQNEAQ (reference sequence). The CDR3 bases are TGTGCCAGCGGCCCCCCGGGGGGCGCCACAGATACGCAGTATTTT. Amino acids: CASGPPGGATDTQYF.

This clonotype was counted ten times or more. The genes are TRBV12-3 or TRBV12-4 and TRBJ2-1; D not certain. The CDR3 covers 14 residues. The V gene lost 0 bases and the J gene lost 9 bases, with 12 bases spanning the gap. CDR3 in amino acids: CASSLAHRAGEQFF. In DNA form, the CDR3 reads TGTGCCAGCAGTTTAGCGCATAGGGCCGGTGAGCAGTTCTTC.

This clonotype was counted many times. The genes are TRBV6-4 and TRBJ1-6; D remains unclear. Germline V CDR1 and CDR2: MRHNA, SNTAGT. Trimming took off 3 bases at V and 9 bases at J, with 9 bases between the two ends. The CDR3 extends over 13 amino acids. The CDR3 sequence is CASSDSRVSPLHF. The CDR3 nucleotides read TGTGCCAGCAGTGATTCAAGGGTTTCACCCCTCCACTTT.

This clonotype appeared many times. This chain joins TRBV5-5 and TRBJ2-5; D assignment may be TRBD1 or TRBD2 (5 bases each). Germline V gene lookup returns CDR1 SGHKS and CDR2 YYEKEE (reference sequence). This CDR3 is built from 13 residues. V was pared by 4 bases and J by 2 bases, with 9 bases between. CDR3 in DNA: TGTGCCAGCAGCCGATGGGGGCAAGAGACCCAGTACTTC. This encodes CASSRWGQETQYF.

This clonotype was counted at least ten times. The chain combines TRBV5-1 with TRBJ2-1, with TRBD2 matching 7 bases. The CDR3 consists of 14 residues. Germline V gives CDR1 SGHRS, CDR2 YFSETQ. Trimming took 7 bases from V and 6 from J; bases not matched to a gene: 10. Written as DNA, the CDR3 is TGCGCCAGCGAAGCGGGATCCCAGGGCAATGAGCAGTTCTTC. It is translated as CASEAGSQGNEQFF.